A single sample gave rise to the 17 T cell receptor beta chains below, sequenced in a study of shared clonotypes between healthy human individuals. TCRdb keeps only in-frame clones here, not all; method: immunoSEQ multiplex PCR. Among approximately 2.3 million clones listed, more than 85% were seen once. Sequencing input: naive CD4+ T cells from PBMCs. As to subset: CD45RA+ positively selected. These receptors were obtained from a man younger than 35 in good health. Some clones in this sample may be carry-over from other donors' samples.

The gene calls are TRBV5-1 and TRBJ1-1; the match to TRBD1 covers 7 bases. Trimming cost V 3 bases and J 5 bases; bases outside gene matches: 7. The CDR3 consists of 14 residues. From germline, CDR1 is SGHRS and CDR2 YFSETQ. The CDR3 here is CASSSREGATEAFF. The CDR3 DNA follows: TGCGCCAGCAGCTCGAGGGAGGGGGCAACTGAAGCTTTCTTT. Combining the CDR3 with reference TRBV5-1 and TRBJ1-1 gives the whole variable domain KAGVTQTPRYLIKTRGQQVTLSCSPISGHRSVSWYQQTPGQGLQFLFEYFSETQRNKGNFPGRFSGRQFSNSRSEMNVSTLELGDSALYLCASSSREGATEAFFGQGTRLTVV.

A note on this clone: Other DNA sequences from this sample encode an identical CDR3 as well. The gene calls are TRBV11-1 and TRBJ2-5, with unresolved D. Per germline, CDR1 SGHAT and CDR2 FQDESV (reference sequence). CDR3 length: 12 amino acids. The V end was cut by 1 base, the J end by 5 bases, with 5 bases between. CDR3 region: CASSLVGETQYF. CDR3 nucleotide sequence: TGTGCCAGCAGCTTAGTGGGGGAGACCCAGTACTTC.

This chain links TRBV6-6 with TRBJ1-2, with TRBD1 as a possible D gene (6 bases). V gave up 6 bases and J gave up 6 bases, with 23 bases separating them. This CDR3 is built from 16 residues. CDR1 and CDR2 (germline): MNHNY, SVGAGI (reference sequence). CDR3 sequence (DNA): TGTGCCAGCAGCCATCCCCCCAATCGGGGGCTTCATGGCTACACCTTC. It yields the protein CASSHPPNRGLHGYTF.

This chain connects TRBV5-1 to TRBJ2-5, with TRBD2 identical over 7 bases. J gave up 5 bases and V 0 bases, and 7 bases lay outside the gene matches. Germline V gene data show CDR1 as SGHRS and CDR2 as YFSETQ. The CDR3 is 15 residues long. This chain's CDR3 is CASSLEGGRDETQYF. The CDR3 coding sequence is TGCGCCAGCAGCTTGGAAGGTGGGAGGGACGAGACCCAGTACTTC. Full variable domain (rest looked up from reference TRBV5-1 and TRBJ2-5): KAGVTQTPRYLIKTRGQQVTLSCSPISGHRSVSWYQQTPGQGLQFLFEYFSETQRNKGNFPGRFSGRQFSNSRSEMNVSTLELGDSALYLCASSLEGGRDETQYFGPGTRLLVL.

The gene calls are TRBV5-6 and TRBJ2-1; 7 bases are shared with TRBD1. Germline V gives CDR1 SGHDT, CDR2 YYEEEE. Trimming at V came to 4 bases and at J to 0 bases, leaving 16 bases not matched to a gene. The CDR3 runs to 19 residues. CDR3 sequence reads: CASSRLDRASFSSYNEQFF. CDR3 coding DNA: TGTGCCAGCAGCCGACTCGACAGGGCTTCCTTTAGCTCCTACAATGAGCAGTTCTTC.

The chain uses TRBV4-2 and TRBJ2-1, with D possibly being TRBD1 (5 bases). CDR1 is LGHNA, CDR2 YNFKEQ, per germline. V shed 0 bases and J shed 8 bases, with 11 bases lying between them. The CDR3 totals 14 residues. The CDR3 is CASSQERKGDEQFF. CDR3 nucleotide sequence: TGTGCCAGCAGCCAAGAGAGGAAAGGGGATGAGCAGTTCTTC.

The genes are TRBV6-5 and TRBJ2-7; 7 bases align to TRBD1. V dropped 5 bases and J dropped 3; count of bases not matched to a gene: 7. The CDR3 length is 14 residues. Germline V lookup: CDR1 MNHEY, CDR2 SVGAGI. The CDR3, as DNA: TGTGCCAGCAGTAGAGACAGGGACCTCTACGAGCAGTACTTC. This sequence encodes CASSRDRDLYEQYF.

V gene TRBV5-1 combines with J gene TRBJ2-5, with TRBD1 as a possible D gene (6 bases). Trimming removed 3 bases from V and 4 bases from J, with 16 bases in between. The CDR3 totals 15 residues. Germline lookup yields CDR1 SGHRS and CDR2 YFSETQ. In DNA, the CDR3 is TGCGCCAGCAGCTCAGGGGTGATGCGGTCAGAGACCCAGTACTTC. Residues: CASSSGVMRSETQYF.

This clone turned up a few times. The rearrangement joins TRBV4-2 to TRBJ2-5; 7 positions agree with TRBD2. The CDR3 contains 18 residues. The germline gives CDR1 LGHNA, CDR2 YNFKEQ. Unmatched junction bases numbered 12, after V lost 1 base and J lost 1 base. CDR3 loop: CASSQAFGGSATQETQYF. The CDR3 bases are TGTGCCAGCAGCCAAGCCTTCGGGGGGAGCGCCACCCAAGAGACCCAGTACTTC.

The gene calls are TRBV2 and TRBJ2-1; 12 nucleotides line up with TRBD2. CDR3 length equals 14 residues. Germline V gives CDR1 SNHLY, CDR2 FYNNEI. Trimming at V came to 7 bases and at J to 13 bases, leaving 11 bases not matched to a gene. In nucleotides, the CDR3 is TGTGCCAGCACCAGAGGACTAGCGGGATCTTTACAGTTCTTC. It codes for CASTRGLAGSLQFF.

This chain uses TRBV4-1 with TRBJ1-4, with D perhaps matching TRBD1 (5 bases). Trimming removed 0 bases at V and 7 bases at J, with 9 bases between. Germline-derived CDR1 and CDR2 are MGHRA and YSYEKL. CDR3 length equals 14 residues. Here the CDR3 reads CASSQERGLEKLFF. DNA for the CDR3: TGCGCCAGCAGCCAAGAACGGGGACTTGAAAAACTGTTTTTT.

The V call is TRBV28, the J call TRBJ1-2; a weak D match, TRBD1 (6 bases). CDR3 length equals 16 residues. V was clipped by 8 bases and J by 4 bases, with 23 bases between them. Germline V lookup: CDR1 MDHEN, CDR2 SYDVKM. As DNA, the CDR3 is TGTGCCAGCGACGGTCTTTCGGACAGCTATACCTATGGCTACACCTTC. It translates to CASDGLSDSYTYGYTF.

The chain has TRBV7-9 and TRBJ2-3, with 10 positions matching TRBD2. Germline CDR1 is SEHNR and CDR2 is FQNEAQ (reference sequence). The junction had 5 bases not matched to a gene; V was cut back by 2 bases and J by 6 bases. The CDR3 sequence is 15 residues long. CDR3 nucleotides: TGTGCCAGCAGCTTAAGCACTAGCGGGACGGATACGCAGTATTTT. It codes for CASSLSTSGTDTQYF. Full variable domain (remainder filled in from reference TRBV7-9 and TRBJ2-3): DTGVSQNPRHKITKRGQNVTFRCDPISEHNRLYWYRQTLGQGPEFLTYFQNEAQLEKSRLLSDRFSAERPKGSFSTLEIQRTEQGDSAMYLCASSLSTSGTDTQYFGPGTRLTVL.

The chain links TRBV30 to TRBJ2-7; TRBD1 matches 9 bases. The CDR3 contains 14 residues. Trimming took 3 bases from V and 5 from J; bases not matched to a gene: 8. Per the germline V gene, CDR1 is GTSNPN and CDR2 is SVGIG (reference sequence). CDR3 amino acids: CAWRDRGLRNEQYF. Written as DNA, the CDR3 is TGTGCCTGGAGGGACAGGGGATTGAGGAACGAGCAGTACTTC. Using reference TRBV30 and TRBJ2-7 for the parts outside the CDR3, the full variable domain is SQTIHQWPATLVQPVGSPLSLECTVEGTSNPNLYWYRQAAGRGLQLLFYSVGIGQISSEVPQNLSASRPQDRQFILSSKKLLLSDSGFYLCAWRDRGLRNEQYFGPGTRLTVT.

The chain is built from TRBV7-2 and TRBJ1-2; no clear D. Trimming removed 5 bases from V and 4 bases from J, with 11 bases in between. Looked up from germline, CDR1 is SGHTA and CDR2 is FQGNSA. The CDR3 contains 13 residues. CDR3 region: CASSLRTSYGYTF. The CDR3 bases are TGTGCCAGCAGCCTACGGACGTCCTATGGCTACACCTTC.

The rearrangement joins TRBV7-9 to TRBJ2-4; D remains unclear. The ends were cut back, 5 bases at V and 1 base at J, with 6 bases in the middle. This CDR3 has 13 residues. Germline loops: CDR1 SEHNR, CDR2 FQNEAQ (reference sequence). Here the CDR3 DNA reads TGTGCCAGCAGCCCGGCTGCCAAAAACATTCAGTACTTC. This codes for CASSPAAKNIQYF.

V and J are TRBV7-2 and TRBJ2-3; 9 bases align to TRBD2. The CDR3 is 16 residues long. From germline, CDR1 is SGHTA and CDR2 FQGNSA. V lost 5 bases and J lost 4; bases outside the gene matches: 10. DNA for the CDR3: TGTGCCAGCAGCCTGAATAGCGGGAGAGGGCCAGATACGCAGTATTTT. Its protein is CASSLNSGRGPDTQYF.